These 26 T cell receptor beta chains were all obtained from the same sample, sequenced in a study of immune heterogeneity within non-small cell lung tumors. Multiplex PCR was performed with 32 V and 13 J primers, and it amplified TCR beta CDR3. TCRdb itself ran the multiplex PCR reads through MiXCR, one entry per CDR3 protein. Seen here are some 9,300 distinct CDR3 sequences, 31% observed once, and the top ten hold around 10%. The authors used 600 ng of bulk tumor genomic DNA per sample as template. Multiple biopsies spaced far apart were taken from each primary tumor during surgery. Patients with untreated, newly diagnosed non-small cell lung cancer underwent curative surgery. Sequencing was done on a sample of lung tumor tissue. The receptors shown here come from a man aged 55-75 years with non-small cell lung cancer.

This clonotype came up many times. The germline gene is not matched at one end of the junction; a read error may be the cause. V usage is TRBV7-7 and J usage is TRBJ2-5, with 10 nucleotides matching TRBD2. CDR3 size: 15 residues. Germline-derived CDR1 and CDR2 are SSHAT and FNYEAQ (reference sequence). The CDR3 DNA reads TGTGCTAGCAGCTTTGCCGCTAGCGGGAGAGAGACCCAGTACTTC. Translation gives CASSFAASGRETQYF.

This clonotype was counted at least ten times. The chain links TRBV20-1 to TRBJ2-1; 7 positions match TRBD2. The V and J ends lost 6 bases and 3 bases, in that order; junction bases with no gene match: 5. The CDR3 covers 13 residues. CDR1 is DFQATT and CDR2 is SNEGSKA in the germline V gene (reference sequence). CDR3 loop: CSAPGTNYNEQFF. The DNA of the CDR3 is TGCAGTGCCCCCGGGACTAACTACAATGAGCAGTTCTTC.

In regard to this clonotype: A much larger clone differs from this one at a single base, so this may be a read error. The chain couples TRBV6-1 to TRBJ2-1; D call uncertain. Germline V gene lookup returns CDR1 MNHNS and CDR2 SASEGT. This CDR3 is built from 10 residues. The CDR3 sequence: CASSEARPIF. The CDR3 DNA is TGTGCCAGCAGTGAAGCGCGGCCGATCTTC.

In this sample, this clonotype turned up many times. The chain uses TRBV30 and TRBJ2-3; 12 positions match TRBD1. The CDR3 totals 14 residues. The germline CDR1 and CDR2 sequences are GTSNPN and SVGIG (reference sequence). The ends lost 6 bases at V and 3 bases at J; junction bases unmatched: 4. The CDR3 DNA reads TGTGCCTGTACGGGACAGGGGGCGACAGATACGCAGTATTTT. Protein: CACTGQGATDTQYF.

Ten or more counts support this clonotype. This chain connects TRBV20-1 to TRBJ1-5; tentative D call: TRBD1 (6 bases). Germline V gene lookup returns CDR1 DFQATT and CDR2 SNEGSKA (reference sequence). CDR3 length: 15 residues. Deletions cut 0 bases from V and 11 bases from J, with 20 bases between. The CDR3 sequence is CSARDSGAPGEAQHF. The CDR3 DNA reads as TGCAGTGCTAGAGATTCAGGGGCCCCGGGTGAAGCCCAGCATTTT.

Many counts were recorded for this clonotype. V usage is TRBV7-9 and J usage is TRBJ2-1; the D is unclear. Trimming stripped 5 bases from V and 10 bases from J, with 9 bases between. Germline V gene data show CDR1 as SEHNR and CDR2 as FQNEAQ (reference sequence). The CDR3 consists of 11 residues. The CDR3 bases are TGTGCCAGCAGCGCACTCTTGGAGCAGTTCTTC. This translates into CASSALLEQFF.

The rearrangement joins TRBV30 to TRBJ1-1; D is uncertain. This CDR3 is built from 11 residues. V was shortened by 3 bases and J by 0 bases, with 2 bases between the two germline ends. Per the germline V gene, CDR1 is GTSNPN and CDR2 is SVGIG (reference sequence). CDR3 DNA: TGTGCCTGGAGCATGAACACTGAAGCTTTCTTT. Its translation is CAWSMNTEAFF.

Concerning this clonotype itself: At one end the junction does not follow the germline gene, possibly because of a read error. V is TRBV11-2 and J is TRBJ2-3; D is ambiguous. In germline, CDR1 is SGHAT, CDR2 FQNNGV. The CDR3 totals 15 residues. The CDR3 sequence: CASRLDKAFTDTQYF. Here the CDR3 DNA reads TGTGCCAGCCGCTTAGATAAAGCATTCACAGATACGCAGTATTTT.

This clonotype counts as medium-sized (0.01 to 0.1%). The chain employs TRBV28 and TRBJ2-7; 10 bases line up with TRBD2. The CDR3 consists of 16 residues. The germline V gene has CDR1 MDHEN and CDR2 SYDVKM. Trimming took 6 bases from V and 4 from J; bases not matched to a gene: 12. CDR3 residues: CASRSLAGDFWYEQYF. In DNA, the CDR3 is TGTGCCAGCAGGTCGCTAGCGGGAGACTTTTGGTACGAGCAGTACTTC.

By sample fraction, this clonotype is medium-sized. The rearrangement uses TRBV3-1 and TRBJ2-7, with TRBD2 matching 7 bases. Germline-derived CDR1 and CDR2 are LGHDT and YNNKEL (reference sequence). The CDR3 is made up of 15 amino acids. Germline trimming cut 6 bases from V and 3 bases from J; bases unmatched to any gene: 11. In DNA form, the CDR3 reads TGTGCCAGCAGTTGGGCTAGCGGACCACTCTACGAGCAGTACTTC. As protein: CASSWASGPLYEQYF.

Concerning this clonotype itself: Given a much more abundant clone one base away, this may be a read error. No conserved phenylalanine or tryptophan ends this CDR3, so it is likely a read error. The chain couples TRBV20-1 to TRBJ2-7, with D uncertain. Germline assignment: CDR1 DFQATT and CDR2 SNEGSKA (reference sequence). Trimming took 6 bases from V and 4 from J, leaving 16 bases between them. The CDR3 sequence is 13 residues long. CDR3 protein: CSAPSRKNYEQYL. The CDR3 bases are TGCAGTGCCCCAAGCCGGAAAAATTACGAGCAGTACCTC.

This clonotype is labeled medium-sized (0.01 to 0.1%). The rearrangement uses TRBV30 and TRBJ1-1, with D possibly TRBD1 on 5 matching bases. Looked up from germline, CDR1 is GTSNPN and CDR2 is SVGIG (reference sequence). V gave up 4 bases and J gave up 1 base, with 13 bases separating them. CDR3 length: 14 amino acids. The CDR3 loop reads CAWTTQVWNTEAFF. For the CDR3, the DNA is TGTGCCTGGACTACACAGGTCTGGAACACTGAAGCTTTCTTT. Filled out from reference TRBV30 and TRBJ1-1, the complete variable domain reads SQTIHQWPATLVQPVGSPLSLECTVEGTSNPNLYWYRQAAGRGLQLLFYSVGIGQISSEVPQNLSASRPQDRQFILSSKKLLLSDSGFYLCAWTTQVWNTEAFFGQGTRLTVV.

This clonotype is classed as medium-sized. The DNA for the CDR3 is TGTGCCAGCAGGTCTCCCCCCGGAAACACCATATATTTT. This codes for CASRSPPGNTIYF. The genes are TRBV12-3 or TRBV12-4 and TRBJ1-3, with D unresolved. Trimming took off 6 bases at V and 4 bases at J, with 10 bases between the two ends. The CDR3 contains 13 residues.

Only a few counts were recorded for this clonotype. V usage is TRBV5-4 and J usage is TRBJ2-1; D remains ambiguous. The CDR3 has 14 amino acids. Trimming removed 4 bases from V and 1 base from J, with 9 bases in between. The germline CDR1 and CDR2 sequences are SGHNT and YYREEE (reference sequence). The CDR3 nucleotides read TGTGCCAGCAGCGACGTAGGGTCCTACAATGAGCAGTTCTTC. It translates to CASSDVGSYNEQFF.

This clonotype was detected ten times or more. In DNA, the CDR3 is TGCAGTGCTAGAAGTCCAAACGGCAATGAGCAGTTCTTC. It codes for CSARSPNGNEQFF. The genes are TRBV20-1 and TRBJ2-1; D call uncertain. Germline lookup yields CDR1 DFQATT and CDR2 SNEGSKA (reference sequence). Deletions cut 2 bases from V and 6 bases from J, with 11 bases between. The CDR3 loop spans 13 amino acids.

By proportion, this clonotype is large (0.1 to 1%). V and J are TRBV4-3 and TRBJ2-7; the D gene is possibly TRBD2 (6 bases). The V end was cut by 2 bases, the J end by 0 bases, with 11 bases between. The CDR3 covers 15 residues. Germline V gene data show CDR1 as LGHNA and CDR2 as YSLEER. Here the CDR3 reads CASSQWRDTSYEQYF. Written as DNA, the CDR3 is TGCGCCAGCAGCCAATGGCGGGATACCTCCTACGAGCAGTACTTC.

This clonotype was counted ten times or more. The V gene is TRBV4-3, the J gene TRBJ2-3, with 14 bases aligning to TRBD2. Germline values: CDR1 LGHNA, CDR2 YSLEER. The CDR3 contains 15 residues. V lost 1 base to trimming and J lost 6 bases; unmatched junction nucleotides: 0. In DNA, the CDR3 is TGCGCCAGCAGCCAAGGACTAGCGGGAGGGGATACGCAGTATTTT. Translation gives CASSQGLAGGDTQYF.

This clonotype is medium-sized by share. V is TRBV7-3 and J is TRBJ2-7, with D possibly being TRBD1 or TRBD2 (5 bases each). CDR3 length: 15 amino acids. V lost 1 base, J lost 1 base, and 11 bases lay in between. Germline V CDR1 and CDR2: SGHTA, FQGTGA. The CDR3 spells CASSLMGVESYEQYF. The CDR3 DNA reads TGTGCCAGCAGCTTAATGGGGGTGGAATCCTACGAGCAGTACTTC.

This clonotype is labeled as medium-sized (0.01 to 0.1%). This sequence joins TRBV20-1 and TRBJ2-7, with a weak D call TRBD2 (6 bases). Germline V CDR1 and CDR2: DFQATT, SNEGSKA (reference sequence). CDR3 length equals 15 residues. V lost 0 bases and J lost 3, with 15 bases in between. The CDR3 bases are TGCAGTGCTAGAGATTCTGGGGGGTCCCTCTACGAGCAGTACTTC. Its protein is CSARDSGGSLYEQYF.

The table lists this clonotype with many counts. The rearrangement uses TRBV20-1 and TRBJ2-5; 10 bases line up with TRBD2. The CDR3 has 15 residues. Trimming removed 3 bases from V and 4 bases from J; junction bases left unmatched: 8. Per the germline V gene, CDR1 is DFQATT and CDR2 is SNEGSKA (reference sequence). Written as DNA, the CDR3 is TGCAGTGCTAGCAGACTAGCGGGTATTCTAGAGACCCAGTACTTC. This gives the protein CSASRLAGILETQYF.

The V and J genes are TRBV27 and TRBJ1-4, with 8 bases identical to TRBD1. Looked up from germline, CDR1 is MNHEY and CDR2 is SMNVEV (reference sequence). The J segment lost 7 bases and the V segment lost 8 bases, leaving 6 bases of the junction unmatched. This CDR3 spans 13 amino acids. CDR3: CASGFRGREKLFF. In nucleotides, the CDR3 is TGTGCCAGCGGCTTCAGGGGGCGTGAAAAACTGTTTTTT.

This clonotype was seen ten or more times. V and J are TRBV28 and TRBJ2-1; 8 bases agree with TRBD1. J was trimmed by 5 bases and V by 1 base; bases with no gene match: 7. CDR1 is MDHEN, CDR2 SYDVKM, per germline. This CDR3 has 16 residues. CDR3 bases: TGTGCCAGCAGTTTATTCGGACAGGGCGGGAACAATGAGCAGTTCTTC. Translation gives CASSLFGQGGNNEQFF.

To note about this clonotype: A read error may account for a junction end that differs from germline. The chain carries TRBV11-1 and TRBJ2-7; 9 bases line up with TRBD2. The CDR3 is made up of 13 amino acids. CDR1 is SGHAT, CDR2 FQDESV, per germline (reference sequence). Here the CDR3 reads CASSVAGAGEQYF. DNA of the CDR3: TGTGCCAGCAGCGTAGCGGGAGCGGGCGAGCAGTACTTC.

This clonotype was recorded many times. CDR3 residues: CAWKGGTDTQYF. CDR3 nucleotide sequence: TGTGCCTGGAAGGGTGGCACAGATACGCAGTATTTT. The J gene is TRBJ2-3, the V gene TRBV30; D is undetermined. V was clipped by 4 bases and J by 1 base, with 6 bases between them. Looked up from germline, CDR1 is GTSNPN and CDR2 is SVGIG (reference sequence). The CDR3 is 12 residues long.

A note on this clonotype: One base away lies a much larger clone, so this may be a sequencing read error. This rearrangement joins TRBV11-3 to TRBJ2-3; D is tentatively TRBD1 or TRBD2 (5 bases each). CDR1 and CDR2 from the germline V gene are SGHNT and YENEEA. V was shortened by 7 bases and J by 4 bases, with 15 bases between the two germline ends. The CDR3 loop spans 14 amino acids. CDR3 sequence reads: CASNHRRDPDTQYF. In DNA, the CDR3 is TGTGCCAGCAACCACCGCCGGGACCCAGATACGCAGTATTTT.

On this clonotype itself: Compared with germline, one end of the junction differs, possibly owing to a read error. The gene calls are TRBV6-2 or TRBV6-3 and TRBJ2-3; D not resolved. Germline CDR1 and CDR2: MNHEY and SVGEGT. The length of the CDR3 is 15 residues. CDR3 loop: CASSDSAESTDTQYF. The DNA of the CDR3 is TGTGCCAGCAGTGACTCAGCAGAAAGCACAGATACGCAGTATTTT.